The rows below give T cell receptor beta chains drawn from one sample of a study of OX40 agonist ivuxolimab in advanced cancers. TCRdb keeps only in-frame clones here, not all; method: immunoSEQ multiplex PCR. The data hold about 35,000 clones, with 84% observed a single time. The material sequenced was CD4+ or CD8+ T cells sorted from blood, taken in a trial of the OX40 agonist ivuxolimab. All receptors come from an adult with an advanced solid tumor such as melanoma, head and neck, liver or kidney cancer. Both conserved end residues are part of each CDR3. The D gene is left open where the match is weak. The size entry is marked missing in some rows and otherwise reads once, few, many or a size class.

-	-	TRBJ1-1	TRBV6-6	CASSYSMEGGTEAFF	TGTGCCAGCAGTTACTCCATGGAAGGGGGCACTGAAGCTTTCTTT
-	few	TRBJ1-1	TRBV2	CATRGTEAFF	TGTGCCACCCGGGGGACTGAAGCTTTCTTT
TRBD1	-	TRBJ2-7	TRBV7-6	CASSWGQNYEQYF	TGTGCCAGCAGCTGGGGACAGAACTACGAGCAGTACTTC
TRBD1	-	TRBJ2-1	TRBV9	CASSQLGTGWNEQFF	TGTGCCAGCAGCCAACTCGGGACAGGGTGGAATGAGCAGTTCTTC
TRBD2	-	TRBJ2-1	TRBV10-2	CASSEWLAGYNEQFF	TGCGCCAGCAGTGAGTGGCTAGCGGGGTACAATGAGCAGTTCTTC
TRBD1	-	TRBJ2-7	TRBV27	CASSPSPTGEYEQYF	TGTGCCAGCAGTCCAAGTCCGACAGGGGAATACGAGCAGTACTTC
-	-	TRBJ2-2	TRBV5-1	CASSLTQNTGELFF	TGCGCCAGCAGCTTGACCCAGAACACCGGGGAGCTGTTTTTT
-	-	TRBJ2-5	TRBV7-8	CASSSGERIKETQYF	TGTGCCAGCAGCTCGGGGGAGCGGATAAAAGAGACCCAGTACTTC
-	-	TRBJ1-4	TRBV15	CATSSMATNEKLFF	TGTGCCACCAGTAGCATGGCAACTAATGAAAAACTGTTTTTT
-	-	TRBJ1-5	TRBV28	CASSLVGGNQPQHF	TGTGCCAGCAGTTTAGTTGGGGGGAATCAGCCCCAGCATTTT
-	-	TRBJ2-3	TRBV7-3	CASSPAGGIDTQYF	TGTGCCAGCAGCCCCGCCGGGGGAATAGATACGCAGTATTTT
TRBD1	once	TRBJ2-1	TRBV7-9	CASSSTGTGLGEFF	TGTGCCAGCAGCTCGACCGGGACAGGGCTAGGGGAGTTCTTC
TRBD1	-	TRBJ2-7	TRBV7-9	CASRRTGGEEQYF	TGTGCCAGCAGACGGACAGGGGGCGAAGAGCAGTACTTC
-	-	TRBJ2-2	TRBV7-8	CASSLAGIGELFF	TGTGCCAGCAGCTTAGCAGGGATCGGGGAGCTGTTTTTT
TRBD1	-	TRBJ1-5	TRBV11-2	CASSPGGGMGQPQHF	TGTGCCAGCAGCCCAGGGGGAGGGATGGGCCAGCCCCAGCATTTT
-	-	TRBJ2-5	TRBV7-8	CASSWEWGQEWAQYF	TGTGCCAGCAGCTGGGAATGGGGGCAGGAGTGGGCCCAGTACTTC
-	few	TRBJ2-7	TRBV5-1	CASSLGRGVIEQYF	TGCGCCAGCAGCTTGGGGCGGGGAGTGATTGAGCAGTACTTC
-	few	TRBJ2-7	TRBV28	CASRLPGLNEQYF	TGTGCCAGCAGGTTACCGGGTTTAAACGAGCAGTACTTC
-	-	TRBJ2-6	TRBV5-4	CASSLDGGVIRRSGANVLTF	TGTGCCAGCAGCTTGGACGGAGGGGTTATTCGCAGGTCTGGGGCCAACGTCCTGACTTTC
-	-	TRBJ1-1	TRBV28	CASSPANTEAFF	TGTGCCAGCAGCCCAGCGAACACTGAAGCTTTCTTT
-	once	TRBJ1-4	TRBV5-1	CASSLTTAANEKLFF	TGCGCCAGCAGCCTGACGACCGCAGCTAATGAAAAACTGTTTTTT
-	-	TRBJ2-3	TRBV5-8	CASSLGSGAGTDTQYF	TGTGCCAGCAGCTTGGGTAGCGGAGCAGGGACAGATACGCAGTATTTT
TRBD1	-	TRBJ1-1	TRBV6-5	CASSYGQVNTEAFF	TGTGCCAGCAGTTACGGACAGGTGAACACTGAAGCTTTCTTT
TRBD1	once	TRBJ2-1	TRBV10-1	CASRYRQGARSYNEQFF	TGCGCCAGCAGATATCGCCAGGGGGCCCGCTCCTACAATGAGCAGTTCTTC
-	-	TRBJ1-1	TRBV18	CASSTGSEAFF	TGTGCCAGCTCAACCGGGTCAGAAGCTTTCTTT
-	-	TRBJ2-1	TRBV6-6	CASSSRANEQFF	TGTGCCAGCAGTTCAAGGGCCAATGAGCAGTTCTTC
-	few	TRBJ1-6	TRBV6-1	CASSEGPGRNSPLHF	TGTGCCAGCAGTGAAGGTCCGGGACGGAATTCACCCCTCCACTTT
-	-	TRBJ1-1	TRBV15	CATSKIRGGAPEAFF	TGTGCCACCAGCAAAATTCGTGGGGGTGCCCCTGAAGCTTTCTTT
-	-	TRBJ2-1	TRBV29-1	CSVEGQGSLSEQFF	TGCAGCGTTGAAGGGCAGGGGTCCTTAAGTGAGCAGTTCTTC
TRBD2	-	TRBJ2-1	TRBV29-1	CSVDSSGILNEQFF	TGCAGCGTTGACTCTAGCGGGATCCTCAATGAGCAGTTCTTC
-	-	TRBJ1-5	TRBV28	CASSTLNPTVSNQPQHF	TGTGCCAGCAGTACACTGAATCCGACTGTTAGCAATCAGCCCCAGCATTTT
-	-	TRBJ2-2	TRBV6-5	CASRAGGWNTGELFF	TGTGCCAGCAGGGCAGGAGGGTGGAACACCGGGGAGCTGTTTTTT
-	-	TRBJ2-7	TRBV7-9	CASSLAGPSYEQYF	TGTGCCAGCAGCTTAGCGGGCCCCTCCTACGAGCAGTACTTC
-	-	TRBJ2-1	TRBV5-4	CASSLVVPSYNEQFF	TGTGCCAGCAGCTTGGTAGTGCCCTCCTACAATGAGCAGTTCTTC
-	-	TRBJ1-5	TRBV6-5	CASSGGTGNQPQHF	TGTGCCAGCAGCGGCGGGACCGGCAATCAGCCCCAGCATTTT
-	-	TRBJ1-2	TRBV6-5	CATLYGYTF	TGTGCCACCCTCTATGGCTACACCTTC
TRBD2	-	TRBJ2-7	TRBV7-9	CASSLAGSGRPYEQYF	TGTGCCAGCAGCTTAGCTGGTAGCGGGAGGCCCTACGAGCAGTACTTC
TRBD2	-	TRBJ2-1	TRBV11-2	CASRPPGGPGNEQFF	TGTGCCAGCAGGCCCCCGGGAGGGCCAGGCAATGAGCAGTTCTTC
TRBD1	-	TRBJ1-4	TRBV28	CASSSPWGQGVEKLFF	TGTGCCAGCAGTTCCCCGTGGGGACAGGGCGTCGAAAAACTGTTTTTT
-	-	TRBJ1-5	TRBV7-6	CASSLAAGGGQPQHF	TGTGCCAGCAGCTTAGCAGCTGGAGGTGGTCAGCCCCAGCATTTT
-	-	TRBJ1-1	TRBV7-9	CASSSNSFMNTEAFF	TGTGCCAGCAGCTCCAACAGCTTCATGAACACTGAAGCTTTCTTT
-	-	TRBJ2-1	TRBV19	CASSSLLIKGRSSYNEQFF	TGTGCCAGTAGTTCCTTATTGATTAAAGGACGCAGCTCCTACAATGAGCAGTTCTTC
-	-	TRBJ2-7	TRBV27	CASRGGGFNYEQYF	TGTGCCAGCAGGGGAGGGGGGTTTAATTACGAGCAGTACTTC
-	-	TRBJ1-2	TRBV19	CASSMGGAAGGYTF	TGTGCCAGTAGTATGGGAGGAGCAGCTGGTGGCTACACCTTC
-	once	TRBJ2-7	TRBV6-6	CASSYKLREKQYF	TGTGCCAGCAGTTACAAACTCCGCGAGAAGCAGTACTTC
TRBD1	-	TRBJ2-1	TRBV28	CASSPGTGDNEQFF	TGTGCCAGCAGCCCCGGGACAGGGGACAATGAGCAGTTCTTC
TRBD2	once	TRBJ2-5	TRBV7-6	CASSATSGSKETQYF	TGTGCCAGCAGCGCGACTAGCGGGAGTAAAGAGACCCAGTACTTC
-	-	TRBJ1-5	TRBV19	CASRFGNQPQHF	TGTGCCAGTAGATTCGGTAATCAGCCCCAGCATTTT
TRBD2	-	TRBJ2-7	TRBV10-2	CASQYGLAYEQYF	TGCGCCAGCCAGTACGGACTAGCCTACGAGCAGTACTTC
-	-	TRBJ1-5	TRBV13	CASSLGLNQPQHF	TGTGCCAGCAGCTTAGGACTTAATCAGCCCCAGCATTTT
TRBD1	-	TRBJ2-1	TRBV4-2	CASSRHDREMYNEQFF	TGTGCCAGCAGCCGCCATGACAGGGAAATGTACAATGAGCAGTTCTTC
-	few	TRBJ2-3	TRBV19	CASTGVHSTDTQYF	TGTGCCAGTACAGGAGTCCATAGCACAGATACGCAGTATTTT
-	-	TRBJ2-5	TRBV18	CASSPMDVSVETQYF	TGTGCCAGCTCGCCTATGGACGTATCAGTAGAGACCCAGTACTTC
-	-	TRBJ2-2	TRBV5-5	CASSWDSGELFF	TGTGCCAGCAGCTGGGACTCCGGGGAGCTGTTTTTT
-	-	TRBJ1-1	TRBV4-2	CASSPSEVGYMNTEAFF	TGTGCCAGCAGCCCGTCCGAGGTGGGATACATGAACACTGAAGCTTTCTTT
-	-	TRBJ2-1	TRBV13	CASSPSGTVAFF	TGTGCCAGCAGCCCGTCCGGGACTGTCGCGTTCTTC
TRBD2	-	TRBJ2-3	TRBV4-1	CASSQTPGLAGGDDTQYF	TGCGCCAGCAGCCAAACCCCGGGACTAGCGGGAGGGGATGATACGCAGTATTTT